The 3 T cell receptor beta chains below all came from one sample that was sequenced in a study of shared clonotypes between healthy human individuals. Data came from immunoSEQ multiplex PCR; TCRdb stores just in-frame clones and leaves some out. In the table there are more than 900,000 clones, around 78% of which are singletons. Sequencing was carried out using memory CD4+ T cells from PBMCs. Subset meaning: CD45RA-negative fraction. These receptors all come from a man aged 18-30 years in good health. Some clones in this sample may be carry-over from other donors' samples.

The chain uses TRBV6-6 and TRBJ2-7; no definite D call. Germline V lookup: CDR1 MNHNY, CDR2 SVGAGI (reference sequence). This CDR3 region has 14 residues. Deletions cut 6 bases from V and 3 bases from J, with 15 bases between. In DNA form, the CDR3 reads TGTGCCAGCAGCCTAACTGTAGGTGGCTACGAGCAGTACTTC. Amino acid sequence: CASSLTVGGYEQYF.

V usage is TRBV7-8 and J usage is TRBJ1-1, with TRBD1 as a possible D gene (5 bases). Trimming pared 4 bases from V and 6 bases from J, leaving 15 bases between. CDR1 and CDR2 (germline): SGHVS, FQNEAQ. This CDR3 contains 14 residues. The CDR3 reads CASSSQGRYAEAFF. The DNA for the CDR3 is TGTGCCAGCAGCTCGCAGGGCAGGTACGCTGAAGCTTTCTTT. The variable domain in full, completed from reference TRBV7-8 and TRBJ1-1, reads GAGVSQSPRYKVAKRGQDVALRCDPISGHVSLFWYQQALGQGPEFLTYFQNEAQLDKSGLPSDRFFAERPEGSVSTLKIQRTQQEDSAVYLCASSSQGRYAEAFFGQGTRLTVV.

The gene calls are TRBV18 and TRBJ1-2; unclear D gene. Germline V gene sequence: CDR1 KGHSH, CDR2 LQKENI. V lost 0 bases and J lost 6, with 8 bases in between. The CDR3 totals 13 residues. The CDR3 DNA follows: TGTGCCAGCTCACCACCGACCCGAGATGGCTACACCTTC. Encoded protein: CASSPPTRDGYTF.